This T cell receptor (beta chain) was retrieved from a study of shared clonotypes between healthy human individuals. Assay used: immunoSEQ multiplex PCR; TCRdb lists only in-frame clones, some missing. The sample has around 2.5 million clones; over 85% are singletons. The germline V and J ends were trimmed by 0 bases and 2 bases, with 11 bases remaining between them. The CDR3 extends over 16 amino acids. Per the germline V gene, CDR1 is MGHDK and CDR2 is SYGVNS. The clonotype was recovered from a man between 18 and 35 years old in good health. Some clones in this sample may be carry-over from other donors' samples. The source material was naive CD4+ T cells from PBMCs. The subset denotes: CD45RA+ positively selected. The V call is TRBV25-1, the J call TRBJ2-1, with D perhaps matching TRBD2 (7 bases). CDR3 sequence: CASSEYGRGAYNEQFF. The CDR3, as DNA: TGTGCCAGCAGTGAATATGGGAGGGGGGCCTACAATGAGCAGTTCTTC.